These 9 T cell receptor beta chains share one sample of origin, sequenced in a study of Graves' ophthalmopathy and Graves' hyperthyroidism. CDR3 regions of TCR beta were amplified from RNA transcripts. First-round RT-PCR with HTBI primers preceded a second-round multiplex PCR. Each CDR3 protein is one row after TCRdb ran MiXCR on the multiplex PCR reads. The sample yields 400,000 to 450,000 distinct CDR3 sequences, roughly 21% seen once. The sequencing sample was made of peripheral blood. Source of these receptors: a young woman with stable Graves' hyperthyroidism.

V usage is TRBV7-8 and J usage is TRBJ2-6; 11 bases are shared with TRBD2. Germline trimming cut 5 bases from V and 0 bases from J; bases unmatched to any gene: 6. The germline V gene encodes CDR1 SGHVS and CDR2 FQNEAQ. The CDR3 is 18 residues long. The CDR3 protein is CASSPQTSGNSGANVLTF. The DNA of the CDR3 is TGTGCCAGCAGCCCGCAGACTAGCGGGAACTCTGGGGCCAACGTCCTGACTTTC.

This clonotype was counted many times. A much more abundant neighbour one base away suggests this may be a read error. The V and J genes are TRBV7-9 and TRBJ1-1; D might be TRBD1 (5 bases). From germline, CDR1 is SEHNR and CDR2 FQNEAQ (reference sequence). The CDR3 contains 13 residues. The CDR3 nucleotides read TGTGCCAGCAGCATCAGGGATTACCCTGAAGCTCTCTTT. Translated, it gives CASSIRDYPEALF. The variable domain in full, completed from reference TRBV7-9 and TRBJ1-1, reads DTGVSQNPRHKITKRGQNVTFRCDPISEHNRLYWYRQTLGQGPEFLTYFQNEAQLEKSRLLSDRFSAERPKGSFSTLEIQRTEQGDSAMYLCASSIRDYPEALFGQGTRLTVV.

The rearrangement links TRBV20-1 to TRBJ1-2; the match to TRBD1 covers 7 bases. Per the germline V gene, CDR1 is DFQATT and CDR2 is SNEGSKA (reference sequence). Trimming cost V 2 bases and J 7 bases; bases outside gene matches: 10. CDR3 length: 14 amino acids. CDR3 nucleotide sequence: TGCAGTGCTAGAACAACCGGGACAGTCTTTGGCTACACCTTC. This gives the protein CSARTTGTVFGYTF.

This clonotype was recorded at least ten times. This chain joins TRBV12-3 or TRBV12-4 and TRBJ1-5, with D hard to call. This CDR3 is 16 amino acids long. V was shortened by 6 bases and J by 5 bases, with 20 bases between the two germline ends. Here the CDR3 reads CASSSGFGYADQPQHF. The CDR3 DNA reads TGTGCCAGCAGCTCAGGTTTCGGGTACGCGGATCAGCCCCAGCATTTT.

This clonotype was recorded at least ten times. This chain links TRBV20-1 with TRBJ2-7; the D is unclear. V dropped 3 bases and J dropped 1 base, with 16 bases sitting between them. Germline loops: CDR1 DFQATT, CDR2 SNEGSKA (reference sequence). The CDR3 runs to 15 residues. The DNA for the CDR3 is TGCAGTGCTAGGCACCGGACCGACGTTTCCTACGAGCAGTACTTC. Residues: CSARHRTDVSYEQYF.

This clonotype has only a few counts. The chain carries TRBV18 and TRBJ2-6, with D uncertain. Germline CDR1 reads KGHSH; CDR2 reads LQKENI. V lost 7 bases and J 0 bases, leaving 7 bases between the germline ends. This CDR3 is built from 14 residues. The CDR3 loop is CASFLPSGANVLTF. The CDR3 DNA is TGTGCCAGCTTCCTACCCTCTGGGGCCAACGTCCTGACTTTC.

Remarks on this clonotype: This clone may be a read error of a much larger clone one base away. The chain is built from TRBV11-2 and TRBJ2-7; D is unclear. Germline V gene sequence: CDR1 SGHAT, CDR2 FQNNGV. This CDR3 is built from 12 residues. With 3 bases removed from V and 7 bases from J, the gap between germline ends came to 10 bases. The CDR3 loop reads CASSLNADEQYF. In nucleotides, the CDR3 is TGTGCCAGCAGCTTGAACGCTGATGAGCAGTACTTC.

The sample holds many counts of this clonotype. V gene TRBV30 combines with J gene TRBJ2-5, with 8 bases lining up with TRBD1. The ends lost 5 bases at V and 4 bases at J; junction bases unmatched: 9. The CDR3 has 14 amino acids. The germline V gene encodes CDR1 GTSNPN and CDR2 SVGIG (reference sequence). The DNA of the CDR3 is TGTGCCTGGGACCCGGGACAGGTGGTAGAGACCCAGTACTTC. It codes for CAWDPGQVVETQYF. Supplemented by reference TRBV30 and TRBJ2-5, the full variable domain reads SQTIHQWPATLVQPVGSPLSLECTVEGTSNPNLYWYRQAAGRGLQLLFYSVGIGQISSEVPQNLSASRPQDRQFILSSKKLLLSDSGFYLCAWDPGQVVETQYFGPGTRLLVL.

This clonotype was seen at least ten times. The chain combines TRBV2 with TRBJ2-7, with TRBD2 matching 13 bases. The length of the CDR3 is 14 residues. V was clipped by 7 bases and J by 7 bases; unmatched bases: 7. Germline assignment: CDR1 SNHLY and CDR2 FYNNEI. This CDR3 reads CASMPRLAGGEQYF. Written as DNA, the CDR3 is TGTGCCAGCATGCCGAGACTAGCGGGAGGAGAGCAGTACTTC.